Below are 28 T cell receptor beta chains sequenced from a single sample in a study of blood T cell repertoires in COVID-19. The data were produced by immunoSEQ multiplex PCR, yet TCRdb's version contains in-frame clones alone and is incomplete. In the table there are 450,000 or so clones, less than 95% of which are singletons. The sequenced sample was PBMCs or T cells enriched from blood (not recorded which). The receptor set was obtained from a man aged 18-30 years who had recovered from COVID-19.

As regards this clone: Other nucleotide sequences from this sample produce the same CDR3. This rearrangement joins TRBV10-2 to TRBJ2-2; perhaps TRBD2 as D (6 bases). Germline assignment: CDR1 WSHSY and CDR2 SAAADI. The ends were cut back, 6 bases at V and 3 bases at J, with 14 bases in the middle. The CDR3 contains 15 residues. CDR3 nucleotide sequence: TGCGCCAGCAGGAACTCCGGGGGATACACCGGGGAGCTGTTTTTT. As protein: CASRNSGGYTGELFF.

The J gene is TRBJ1-3, the V gene TRBV5-6; TRBD1 agrees at 7 bases. The CDR3 covers 13 residues. Germline values: CDR1 SGHDT, CDR2 YYEEEE. The J segment lost 4 bases and the V segment lost 4 bases, leaving 2 bases of the junction unmatched. CDR3: CASSRQGGNTIYF. CDR3 nucleotide sequence: TGTGCCAGCAGCCGACAGGGCGGAAACACCATATATTTT.

The chain couples TRBV11-3 to TRBJ2-1; D might be TRBD2 (6 bases). V was trimmed by 1 base and J by 1 base, leaving 8 bases between them. The CDR3 consists of 15 residues. Germline lookup yields CDR1 SGHNT and CDR2 YENEEA. In DNA form, the CDR3 reads TGTGCCAGCAGCTTAGGTAGCGGTTCCTACAATGAGCAGTTCTTC. It translates to CASSLGSGSYNEQFF. The full variable domain, with the rest looked up from reference TRBV11-3 and TRBJ2-1, is EAGVVQSPRYKIIEKKQPVAFWCNPISGHNTLYWYLQNLGQGPELLIRYENEEAVDDSQLPKDRFSAERLKGVDSTLKIQPAELGDSAVYLCASSLGSGSYNEQFFGPGTRLTVL.

The chain combines TRBV6-4 with TRBJ1-2, with a weak D call TRBD1 (5 bases). The CDR3 extends over 14 amino acids. Germline V gene lookup returns CDR1 MRHNA and CDR2 SNTAGT. Trimming removed 2 bases from V and 8 bases from J, with 15 bases in between. CDR3 sequence: CASSDRGGSGGYTF. CDR3 nucleotides: TGTGCCAGCAGTGACAGGGGAGGATCGGGAGGCTACACCTTC.

The gene calls are TRBV14 and TRBJ2-4, with 8 bases that match TRBD2. This CDR3 has 14 amino acids. CDR1 is SGHDN, CDR2 FVKESK, per germline. V was pared by 0 bases and J by 7 bases, with 2 bases of the junction left unmatched. The CDR3 DNA reads as TGTGCCAGCAGCCAAGATTCTAGCGGGAACATTCAGTACTTC. This translates into CASSQDSSGNIQYF.

This clone was found once. This chain connects TRBV4-1 to TRBJ2-1; the match to TRBD2 covers 10 bases. The germline V gene has CDR1 MGHRA and CDR2 YSYEKL. This CDR3 is 14 amino acids long. J lost 7 bases, V lost 5 bases, and 5 bases had no gene match. CDR3 sequence (DNA): TGCGCCAGCAGCGAGGCTAGCGGGAGTAATGAGCAGTTCTTC. Translation: CASSEASGSNEQFF.

V usage is TRBV2 and J usage is TRBJ2-7; a weak D match, TRBD2 (5 bases). Per the germline V gene, CDR1 is SNHLY and CDR2 is FYNNEI. This CDR3 has 12 amino acids. The ends were cut back, 1 base at V and 13 bases at J, with 14 bases in the middle. CDR3 nucleotide sequence: TGTGCCAGCAGTGAAGGGACTCCAACTACTTACTTC. Protein: CASSEGTPTTYF.

V and J are TRBV27 and TRBJ2-4, with D possibly TRBD2 on 6 matching bases. The CDR3 sequence is 16 residues long. Trimming stripped 5 bases from V and 0 bases from J, with 14 bases between. Germline values: CDR1 MNHEY, CDR2 SMNVEV (reference sequence). CDR3 sequence: CASSPGDFRAKNIQYF. CDR3 nucleotide sequence: TGTGCCAGCAGTCCGGGGGACTTCCGAGCCAAAAACATTCAGTACTTC.

The rearrangement joins TRBV28 to TRBJ1-2, with a weak D call TRBD1 (5 bases). The CDR3 is 14 residues long. Germline-derived CDR1 and CDR2 are MDHEN and SYDVKM. V lost 7 bases, J lost 2 bases, and 14 bases lay in between. As DNA, the CDR3 is TGTGCCAGCAAAATCCAGGGCCCCAACTATGGCTACACCTTC. Translated: CASKIQGPNYGYTF.

The V call is TRBV19, the J call TRBJ2-6; D is perhaps TRBD2 (5 bases). Germline CDR1 and CDR2: LNHDA and SQIVND (reference sequence). The CDR3 loop spans 15 amino acids. The V gene lost 4 bases and the J gene lost 4 bases, with 11 bases spanning the gap. In DNA form, the CDR3 reads TGTGCCAGTAGTAAGTTAGCGACAGGGGCCAACGTCCTGACTTTC. This translates into CASSKLATGANVLTF.

The V and J genes are TRBV29-1 and TRBJ1-1; 7 bases fit TRBD1. This CDR3 is built from 12 residues. CDR1 SQVTM and CDR2 ANQGSEA come from the germline V gene. The V and J ends lost 1 base and 6 bases, in that order; junction bases with no gene match: 2. The CDR3: CSVEVGTAEAFF. Written as DNA, the CDR3 is TGCAGCGTTGAAGTTGGGACAGCTGAAGCTTTCTTT.

The chain joins TRBV30 to TRBJ1-5; D ambiguous. This CDR3 is 12 amino acids long. V was shortened by 0 bases and J by 6 bases, with 6 bases between the two germline ends. Germline V lookup: CDR1 GTSNPN, CDR2 SVGIG (reference sequence). The CDR3 region has the DNA TGTGCCTGGAGTGTAGAACTTCAGCCCCAGCATTTT. Its translation is CAWSVELQPQHF.

The chain has TRBV28 and TRBJ1-2, with D possibly being TRBD1 (6 bases). V lost 5 bases and J lost 4, with 14 bases in between. The CDR3 sequence is 14 residues long. Germline values: CDR1 MDHEN, CDR2 SYDVKM. The CDR3, as DNA: TGTGCCAGCAGTACACAGGGTGCTGGCTATGGCTACACCTTC. It codes for CASSTQGAGYGYTF.

The chain recombines TRBV10-2 with TRBJ1-1; a weak D match, TRBD1 (5 bases). Trimming pared 8 bases from V and 6 bases from J, leaving 13 bases between. Germline values: CDR1 WSHSY, CDR2 SAAADI. The CDR3 has 12 amino acids. CDR3: CASLDTDPEAFF. The DNA of the CDR3 is TGCGCCAGCTTGGACACCGACCCTGAAGCTTTCTTT.

The chain is built from TRBV9 and TRBJ2-1, with 8 bases lining up with TRBD1. CDR3 length: 17 amino acids. Germline V gene lookup returns CDR1 SGDLS and CDR2 YYNGEE. V shed 0 bases, J shed 0 bases, and the junction held 5 bases outside the gene matches. The CDR3 nucleotides are TGTGCCAGCAGCGTAGGTAGGACAGGGAGCTCCTACAATGAGCAGTTCTTC. This encodes CASSVGRTGSSYNEQFF.

The chain couples TRBV5-1 to TRBJ1-5, with D tentatively TRBD1 (5 bases). Trimming removed 5 bases from V and 5 bases from J, with 14 bases in between. Looked up from germline, CDR1 is SGHRS and CDR2 is YFSETQ. The CDR3 is 14 residues long. The CDR3 DNA sequence: TGCGCCAGCAGTTACGCAGGAGGGGATCAGCCCCAGCATTTT. Translation: CASSYAGGDQPQHF.

This chain connects TRBV7-8 to TRBJ2-1; maybe TRBD2 (6 bases). The CDR3 is made up of 16 amino acids. Trimming pared 5 bases from V and 6 bases from J, leaving 20 bases between. Germline V gene sequence: CDR1 SGHVS, CDR2 FQNEAQ. Written as DNA, the CDR3 is TGTGCCAGCAGCCCCCCCTCAATGGGGCGGGGCAATGAGCAGTTCTTC. Its protein is CASSPPSMGRGNEQFF.

This CDR3 is CASSLSRTGTAPSPLHF. The CDR3, as DNA: TGTGCCAGCAGTTTGAGCAGGACGGGGACAGCCCCTTCACCCCTCCACTTT. The chain uses TRBV28 and TRBJ1-6; 7 bases line up with TRBD1. V shed 3 bases, J shed 9 bases, and the junction held 14 bases outside the gene matches. This CDR3 is built from 17 residues. CDR1 and CDR2 (germline): MDHEN, SYDVKM.

V usage is TRBV6-1 and J usage is TRBJ1-2; 7 bases map to TRBD1. Germline CDR1 MNHNS, CDR2 SASEGT. The CDR3 spans 16 residues. V lost 4 bases and J lost 5; bases outside the gene matches: 13. CDR3 DNA sequence: TGTGCCAGCAGTGTTAGGAGAGAGACAGGGCAATATGGCTACACCTTC. Protein product: CASSVRRETGQYGYTF.

This sequence joins TRBV7-2 and TRBJ2-7, with TRBD2 matching 13 bases. Germline CDR1 and CDR2: SGHTA and FQGNSA. The V segment lost 5 bases and the J segment 2 bases; nucleotides outside the gene matches: 3. The CDR3 contains 15 residues. The CDR3 coding sequence is TGTGCCAGCAGCCAAGGACTAGCGGGAGCCTACGAGCAGTACTTC. As protein: CASSQGLAGAYEQYF.

The chain couples TRBV27 to TRBJ1-2; no clear D gene. Trimming took 5 bases from V and 6 from J, leaving 16 bases between them. Looked up from germline, CDR1 is MNHEY and CDR2 is SMNVEV (reference sequence). This CDR3 comprises 14 residues. The CDR3 loop is CASSPTTPPHGYTF. The CDR3 coding sequence is TGTGCCAGCAGTCCTACGACTCCACCCCATGGCTACACCTTC.

V and J are TRBV14 and TRBJ1-2, with D uncertain. Germline CDR1 reads SGHDN; CDR2 reads FVKESK. This CDR3 is 15 amino acids long. Trimming took 0 bases from V and 6 from J, leaving 14 bases between them. CDR3 sequence (DNA): TGTGCCAGCAGCCAAGACGGCTTCGACAATGATGGCTACACCTTC. Translation: CASSQDGFDNDGYTF. The full variable domain, in which reference TRBV14 and TRBJ1-2 provide the parts outside the CDR3, is EAGVTQFPSHSVIEKGQTVTLRCDPISGHDNLYWYRRVMGKEIKFLLHFVKESKQDESGMPNNRFLAERTGGTYSTLKVQPAELEDSGVYFCASSQDGFDNDGYTFGSGTRLTVV.

V is TRBV19 and J is TRBJ1-2; weak D call: TRBD1 (5 bases). Deletions cut 3 bases from V and 0 bases from J, with 23 bases between. The CDR3 runs to 19 residues. CDR1 is LNHDA and CDR2 is SQIVND in the germline V gene (reference sequence). This CDR3 reads CASSILGKDIKLANYGYTF. The CDR3 DNA is TGTGCCAGTAGTATTTTGGGGAAGGACATTAAATTAGCTAACTATGGCTACACCTTC.

The V call is TRBV18, the J call TRBJ1-1, with D possibly being TRBD1 (6 bases). The V gene's germline CDR1 is KGHSH and CDR2 LQKENI. CDR3 length equals 14 residues. Trimming pared 5 bases from V and 3 bases from J, leaving 13 bases between. The CDR3 reads CASSKRTEDTEAFF. The CDR3 coding sequence is TGTGCCAGCTCAAAACGGACAGAGGACACTGAAGCTTTCTTT.

The chain employs TRBV6-5 and TRBJ1-2, with TRBD1 matching over 7 bases. This CDR3 spans 15 amino acids. V lost 6 bases, J lost 4 bases, and 11 bases stayed unmatched. CDR1 MNHEY and CDR2 SVGAGI come from the germline V gene. The CDR3 reads CASRQIDTGVYGYTF. The CDR3 DNA is TGTGCCAGCAGGCAAATTGACACAGGGGTCTATGGCTACACCTTC.

The CDR3 coding sequence is TGTGCCAGCAGCTCGGGACAGGGGGTGACCGGAAACACCATATATTTT. It yields the protein CASSSGQGVTGNTIYF. This chain joins TRBV13 and TRBJ1-3, with 11 positions matching TRBD1. The CDR3 runs 16 residues. The ends lost 4 bases at V and 4 bases at J; junction bases unmatched: 6. In germline, CDR1 is PRHDT, CDR2 FYEKMQ (reference sequence).

The rearrangement uses TRBV13 and TRBJ1-6; D unclear. The CDR3 is 17 amino acids. Germline CDR1 reads PRHDT; CDR2 reads FYEKMQ (reference sequence). V was cut by 5 bases and J by 4 bases, with 18 bases left in between. The CDR3 loop reads CASSQRSLSSYNSPLHF. The CDR3 DNA reads as TGTGCCAGCAGCCAGAGGAGTCTGTCATCTTATAATTCACCCCTCCACTTT.

The chain uses TRBV18 and TRBJ2-3; 10 nucleotides agree with TRBD2. In germline, CDR1 is KGHSH, CDR2 LQKENI. J lost 2 bases, V lost 6 bases, and 5 bases had no gene match. This CDR3 has 15 residues. CDR3 sequence reads: CASSWTSGPTDTQYF. CDR3 sequence (DNA): TGTGCCAGCTCCTGGACTAGCGGACCCACAGATACGCAGTATTTT.